This is a list of T cell receptor beta chains from one sample in a study of shared clonotypes between healthy human individuals. Sequencing used immunoSEQ multiplex PCR; TCRdb keeps in-frame clones, though not all of them. The sample gives 190,000 or so clones, roughly 70% of which show up once; more than 9% is in the top ten. The sequenced material came from memory CD4+ T cells sorted from blood. Receptors originate from a man aged 30-40 years in good health. Both conserved end residues are trimmed from each CDR3. Fields, in order: clone size, D gene, J gene, V gene, CDR3 protein. A D gene is named only where the DNA matches it firmly. Part of the rows lack a size; the others show once, few, many or a class for expanded clones.

NA NA TRBJ1-2 TRBV2 ASRRDANYGYT
NA NA TRBJ2-5 TRBV5-1 ASSLVRDEETQY
NA NA TRBJ1-5 TRBV6-5 ASSDPTALNQPQH
NA NA TRBJ2-5 TRBV9 ASSKGRRGLSQETQY
few NA TRBJ2-1 TRBV4-2 ASSQDRLANEQF
NA NA TRBJ2-5 TRBV11-1 ASSATVYQETQY
NA NA TRBJ2-5 TRBV28 ASSSEQGPLQETQY
once NA TRBJ2-3 TRBV20-1 SVTPGDTQY
NA NA TRBJ2-7 TRBV7-9 ASSFLDKGNSYEQY
NA NA TRBJ2-1 TRBV2 ASKQGVSGNEQF
NA NA TRBJ2-2 TRBV29-1 SVRETGTGELF
NA NA TRBJ2-7 TRBV6-6 ASTERLGYEQY